This T cell receptor beta chain was observed in a study of T cells in Graves' hyperthyroidism and ophthalmopathy. RNA transcripts yielded amplified TCR beta CDR3 regions. First-round RT-PCR of the TCR CDR3 relied on the HTBI primer set. TCRdb fed the multiplex PCR reads into MiXCR, producing one record per CDR3 protein. The table records a few hundred thousand distinct CDR3 sequences, approximately 14% of them present only once. Study conclusions and caveats: Most clonotypes that expanded in the thyroid above 0.001 also showed up in blood.

This clonotype was picked up a small number of times. The antigen is not known. The V end was cut by 6 bases, the J end by 1 base, with 15 bases between. Germline V gene data show CDR1 as LNHDA and CDR2 as SQIVND (reference sequence). The CDR3 runs to 15 residues. What was sequenced was blood. The TCR sequence derives from a woman in her 40s with Graves' hyperthyroidism that later progressed to Graves' ophthalmopathy. This chain connects TRBV19 to TRBJ1-1, with a weak D call TRBD1 (6 bases). The CDR3 loop reads CASSPGQTKNTEAFF. CDR3 sequence (DNA): TGTGCCAGTAGCCCTGGACAGACAAAGAACACTGAAGCTTTCTTT.